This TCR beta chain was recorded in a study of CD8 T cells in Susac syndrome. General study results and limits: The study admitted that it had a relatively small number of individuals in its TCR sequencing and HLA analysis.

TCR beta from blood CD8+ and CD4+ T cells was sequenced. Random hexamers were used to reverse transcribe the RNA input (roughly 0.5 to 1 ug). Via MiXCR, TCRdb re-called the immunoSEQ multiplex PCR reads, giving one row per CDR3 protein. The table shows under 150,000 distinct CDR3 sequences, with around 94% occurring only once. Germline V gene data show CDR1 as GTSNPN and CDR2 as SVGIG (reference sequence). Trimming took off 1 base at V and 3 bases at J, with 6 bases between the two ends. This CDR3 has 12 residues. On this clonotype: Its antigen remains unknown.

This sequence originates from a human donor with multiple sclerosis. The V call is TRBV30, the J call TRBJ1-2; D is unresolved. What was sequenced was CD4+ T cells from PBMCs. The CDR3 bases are TGTGCCTGGAGTGAGCGAGACTATGGCTACACCTTC. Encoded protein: CAWSERDYGYTF.